This TCR beta chain was sequenced in a study of CD8 T cells in ankylosing spondylitis. Quantitative 5'-RACE with molecular barcodes produced the TCR beta libraries. TCRdb processed the 5' RACE reads anew with MiXCR; each CDR3 protein has one entry. The table has about 240,000 distinct CDR3 sequences, roughly a tenth seen once. Germline V gives CDR1 SEHNR, CDR2 FQNEAQ (reference sequence). Trimming left V 1 base short and J 5 bases short, with 7 bases between. The CDR3 consists of 13 residues. Source material: blood, either unsorted or a sorted T cell fraction (not recorded which). The rearrangement joins TRBV7-9 to TRBJ2-3, with a tentative D call TRBD2 (5 bases). The TCR sequence derives from a male donor with ankylosing spondylitis or in good health (not recorded which). CDR3 residues: CASSLGEGDTQYF. The CDR3 DNA reads as TGTGCCAGCAGCTTAGGAGAGGGAGATACGCAGTATTTT.